The TCR beta chain described here comes from a study of technical replicates of blood from a handful of donors. The germline V gene has CDR1 SEHNR and CDR2 FQNEAQ (reference sequence). The CDR3 loop spans 10 amino acids. Between the trimmed V and J ends, which lost 7 bases and 9 bases, there was a span of 7 bases. This clone was seen a handful of times. This table comes from immunoSEQ multiplex PCR, and its TCRdb copy is limited to in-frame clones, with some not included. The data hold 83,000 or so clones, with just over 90% observed a single time. The J gene is TRBJ2-1, the V gene TRBV7-9, with unresolved D. This clonotype was sampled from a human donor in good health. Material for sequencing was T cells isolated from PBMCs. CDR3 protein: CASTPGEQFF. CDR3 coding DNA: TGTGCCAGCACGCCGGGTGAGCAGTTCTTC.